This is a list of T cell receptor beta chains from one sample in a study of blood T cell repertoires in COVID-19. The repertoire was sequenced with immunoSEQ multiplex PCR; TCRdb's copy has only in-frame clones and lacks some. The repertoire includes around 320,000 clones, approximately 88% of them detected once, and 5.5% to 8.5% sits in the top ten. The material sequenced was peripheral blood. The receptor set was obtained from a woman in her 30s who had recovered from COVID-19. Both conserved end residues are part of each CDR3. A D gene is named only where the DNA matches it firmly. Clone size is stated in some rows and not others, as once, few, many or a class when expanded.

>TRBJ1-2|TRBD1|TRBV2|NA
CASSPAAGRGYGYTF
TGTGCCAGCAGTCCGGCAGCGGGCAGGGGGTATGGCTACACCTTC
>TRBJ2-7|TRBD1|TRBV5-8|once
CASSFRDRGTYEQYF
TGTGCCAGCAGCTTCCGGGACAGGGGAACCTACGAGCAGTACTTC
>TRBJ2-3|TRBD2|TRBV5-4|once
CASSSSGVGDTQYF
TGTGCCAGCAGCTCGAGCGGGGTGGGAGATACGCAGTATTTT
>TRBJ2-3|TRBD2|TRBV4-1|NA
CASSQGLTGRGTDTQYF
TGCGCCAGCAGCCAAGGGTTAACGGGGAGGGGCACAGATACGCAGTATTTT
>TRBJ2-2|TRBD1|TRBV12-3/TRBV12-4|NA
CASSRTGPGELFF
TGTGCCAGCAGTCGGACAGGGCCCGGGGAGCTGTTTTTT
>TRBJ2-1|TRBD2|TRBV19|NA
CASTGTSGPHEQFF
TGTGCCAGTACCGGGACTAGCGGCCCCCATGAGCAGTTCTTC
>TRBJ1-4|TRBD1|TRBV28|NA
CASSLSGTAPEKLFF
TGTGCCAGCAGTCTCTCCGGGACAGCCCCTGAAAAACTGTTTTTT
>TRBJ2-7|NA|TRBV14|few
CASSQENSYEQYF
TGTGCCAGCAGCCAAGAAAACAGCTACGAGCAGTACTTC
>TRBJ1-3|TRBD1|TRBV5-1|NA
CASSAGDSFSGNTIYF
TGCGCCAGCAGCGCCGGGGACAGTTTCTCTGGAAACACCATATATTTT
>TRBJ2-2|TRBD1|TRBV5-1|NA
CASSLATGPNTGELFF
TGCGCCAGCAGCTTGGCGACAGGGCCGAACACCGGGGAGCTGTTTTTT
>TRBJ1-1|NA|TRBV15|NA
CATSRRTATMRQAFF
TGTGCCACCAGCAGAAGGACAGCGACCATGAGGCAAGCTTTCTTT
>TRBJ1-2|TRBD1|TRBV24-1|NA
CATSDRRDRDYGYTF
TGTGCCACCAGTGATCGTCGGGACAGGGACTATGGCTACACCTTC
>TRBJ2-7|NA|TRBV28|NA
CASTWRVGGNEQYF
TGTGCCAGCACCTGGCGGGTGGGTGGAAACGAGCAGTACTTC
>TRBJ2-7|NA|TRBV19|NA
CASSPSGYTYEQYF
TGTGCCAGTAGTCCATCGGGGTACACCTACGAGCAGTACTTC
>TRBJ2-7|TRBD1|TRBV5-1|NA
CASSSWTGRYEQYF
TGCGCCAGCAGCTCATGGACAGGGCGCTACGAGCAGTACTTC
>TRBJ2-1|NA|TRBV6-1|few
CASSEGVSGAYNEQFF
TGTGCCAGCAGTGAAGGTGTCTCGGGGGCCTACAATGAGCAGTTCTTC
>TRBJ2-7|NA|TRBV6-5|once
CASGDRPPYEQYF
TGTGCCAGCGGCGACAGGCCACCCTACGAGCAGTACTTC
>TRBJ1-6|TRBD1|TRBV27|NA
CASSRTGFNSPLHF
TGTGCCAGCAGCAGGACAGGTTTTAATTCACCCCTCCACTTT
>TRBJ1-1|NA|TRBV9|NA
CASSQGDMNTEAFF
TGTGCCAGCAGCCAAGGGGATATGAACACTGAAGCTTTCTTT
>TRBJ1-4|NA|TRBV5-6|NA
CASSQDRGELEKLFF
TGTGCCAGCAGCCAGGACAGAGGGGAATTAGAAAAACTGTTTTTT
>TRBJ2-2|TRBD1|TRBV9|NA
CASSVRTGMNTGELFF
TGTGCCAGCAGCGTGCGGACAGGAATGAACACCGGGGAGCTGTTTTTT
>TRBJ1-5|NA|TRBV28|NA
CASSTKLNQPQHF
TGTGCCAGCAGTACCAAACTCAATCAGCCCCAGCATTTT
>TRBJ1-5|NA|TRBV2|NA
CASSFGAGDQPQHF
TGTGCCAGCAGCTTCGGGGCAGGGGATCAGCCCCAGCATTTT
>TRBJ1-6|NA|TRBV2|NA
CASSEGRSPLHF
TGTGCCAGCAGTGAGGGCCGGTCACCCCTCCACTTT
>TRBJ2-1|TRBD2|TRBV11-2|once
CASSSMSLAGGLNEQFF
TGTGCCAGCAGCTCGATGAGTCTAGCGGGGGGTCTGAATGAGCAGTTCTTC
>TRBJ1-4|TRBD1|TRBV5-1|NA
CASSSGQGGADNEKLFF
TGCGCCAGCAGCTCAGGACAGGGCGGGGCAGATAATGAAAAACTGTTTTTT
>TRBJ1-1|NA|TRBV6-5|NA
CASILHTEAFF
TGTGCCAGCATCCTACACACTGAAGCTTTCTTT
>TRBJ2-3|TRBD2|TRBV11-2|NA
CASSTRSTSGNTDTQYF
TGTGCCAGCAGCACCCGCTCGACTAGCGGAAACACAGATACGCAGTATTTT
>TRBJ2-1|NA|TRBV11-1|NA
CASSLVAGVEQFF
TGTGCCAGCAGCCTCGTTGCCGGGGTTGAGCAGTTCTTC
>TRBJ1-1|NA|TRBV19|once
CASSIRQGNTEAFF
TGTGCCAGTAGTATAAGGCAGGGGAACACTGAAGCTTTCTTT
>TRBJ1-1|TRBD1|TRBV6-6|NA
CASSPQPGQGNTEAFF
TGTGCCAGCAGTCCCCAACCGGGACAGGGGAACACTGAAGCTTTCTTT
>TRBJ2-1|TRBD2|TRBV4-2|NA
CASSQELAGGPNEQFF
TGTGCCAGCAGCCAAGAACTAGCGGGGGGGCCGAATGAGCAGTTCTTC
>TRBJ2-2|TRBD1|TRBV5-6|NA
CASSLGWDRVNTGELFF
TGTGCCAGCAGCTTGGGATGGGACAGAGTGAACACCGGGGAGCTGTTTTTT
>TRBJ1-2|TRBD1|TRBV4-1|NA
CASSQEVGAGGHSSYGYTF
TGCGCCAGCAGCCAAGAAGTAGGGGCAGGGGGGCACTCCTCATATGGCTACACCTTC
>TRBJ2-7|NA|TRBV3-1/TRBV3-2|NA
CASSQDPQGMRTYEQYF
TGTGCCAGCAGCCAAGACCCCCAGGGGATGAGGACCTACGAGCAGTACTTC
>TRBJ1-1|NA|TRBV7-9|few
CASSLMAPGGHGNTEAFF
TGTGCCAGCAGCTTAATGGCGCCGGGGGGCCATGGGAACACTGAAGCTTTCTTT
>TRBJ2-7|TRBD1|TRBV2|NA
CASSEYGQAEQYF
TGTGCCAGCAGTGAATATGGACAGGCCGAGCAGTACTTC
>TRBJ2-7|TRBD1|TRBV28|NA
CASSWTGFGYEQYF
TGTGCCAGCAGTTGGACAGGGTTCGGTTACGAGCAGTACTTC
>TRBJ2-5|NA|TRBV2|NA
CASSDRVDGETQYF
TGTGCCAGCAGTGATCGGGTAGACGGGGAGACCCAGTACTTC
>TRBJ1-1|NA|TRBV4-1|NA
CASSQEGTYTEAFF
TGCGCCAGCAGCCAAGAGGGCACGTACACTGAAGCTTTCTTT
>TRBJ2-7|NA|TRBV2|NA
CASSERRGFYEQYF
TGTGCCAGCAGTGAACGCAGGGGCTTCTACGAGCAGTACTTC
>TRBJ1-2|NA|TRBV11-2|few
CASSLAGSYGYTF
TGTGCCAGCAGCTTAGCGGGATCCTATGGCTACACCTTC
>TRBJ1-2|NA|TRBV27|NA
CASSLVRTPANYGYTF
TGTGCCAGCAGTTTGGTGAGGACACCCGCTAACTATGGCTACACCTTC
>TRBJ2-3|TRBD2|TRBV2|NA
CASTRDSGSTDTQYF
TGTGCCAGCACCCGGGATAGCGGGAGCACAGATACGCAGTATTTT
>TRBJ2-3|NA|TRBV5-1|NA
CASSHLTTGSYTDTQYF
TGCGCCAGCAGCCATCTGACTACCGGGTCTTACACAGATACGCAGTATTTT
>TRBJ2-3|TRBD2|TRBV2|NA
CASIRLAGESSTDTQYF
TGTGCCAGCATCCGACTAGCGGGGGAATCTAGCACAGATACGCAGTATTTT
>TRBJ1-1|NA|TRBV5-4|NA
CASSPPTSMNTEAFF
TGTGCCAGCAGCCCCCCAACGTCTATGAACACTGAAGCTTTCTTT
>TRBJ2-5|NA|TRBV28|NA
CASSFMSGGGTQYF
TGTGCCAGCAGTTTCATGTCCGGGGGAGGGACCCAGTACTTC
>TRBJ2-5|NA|TRBV30|NA
CAWTMAGAQETQYF
TGTGCCTGGACTATGGCAGGGGCCCAAGAGACCCAGTACTTC
>TRBJ1-6|NA|TRBV7-9|few
CAIPRGTVDNSPLHF
TGTGCCATACCCAGGGGTACGGTTGATAATTCACCCCTCCACTTT
>TRBJ1-1|NA|TRBV6-4|NA
CASSSGQGWNTEAFF
TGTGCCAGCAGTTCGGGGCAGGGGTGGAACACTGAAGCTTTCTTT
>TRBJ1-2|TRBD1|TRBV2|NA
CASRLRTGDFYGYTF
TGTGCCAGCAGGTTGAGGACAGGGGATTTCTATGGCTACACCTTC
>TRBJ2-4|NA|TRBV2|NA
CASGGGIAPKNIQYF
TGTGCCAGCGGAGGCGGGATAGCGCCAAAAAACATTCAGTACTTC
>TRBJ2-1|TRBD2|TRBV28|NA
CASTPGGSQFF
TGTGCCAGCACTCCCGGGGGGTCGCAGTTCTTC
>TRBJ1-1|NA|TRBV20-1|NA
CSASFAQGDTEAFF
TGCAGTGCTAGTTTTGCACAGGGAGACACTGAAGCTTTCTTT
>TRBJ2-7|NA|TRBV11-3|NA
CASSLVVGDGEQYF
TGTGCCAGCAGCTTAGTCGTCGGGGATGGCGAGCAGTACTTC
>TRBJ1-1|TRBD1|TRBV5-1|NA
CASSEGAGSEAFF
TGCGCCAGCAGCGAGGGGGCGGGTTCTGAAGCTTTCTTT
>TRBJ1-1|NA|TRBV18|few
CASSPDRDTEAFF
TGTGCCAGCTCACCGGACAGAGACACTGAAGCTTTCTTT
>TRBJ2-6|NA|TRBV7-2|NA
CASSGSGANVLTF
TGTGCCAGTTCGGGGTCTGGGGCCAACGTCCTGACTTTC